These 30 T cell receptor beta chains were all obtained from the same sample, sequenced in a study of shared clonotypes between healthy human individuals. Method: immunoSEQ multiplex PCR; TCRdb's copy keeps in-frame clones and lacks some. In the table there are approximately 640,000 clones, 60% to 80% of which are singletons. The sequenced sample consisted of memory CD4+ T cells sorted from blood. Subset noted: CD45RA-negative fraction. The receptors were sampled from a woman aged 30 to 39 in good health.

This clone showed up many times. The chain has TRBV30 and TRBJ1-4; possible D gene TRBD1, 5 bases. This CDR3 spans 13 amino acids. The V gene's germline CDR1 is GTSNPN and CDR2 SVGIG (reference sequence). Trimming took 2 bases from V and 7 from J, leaving 11 bases between them. CDR3 DNA: TGTGCCTGGAGTCGGGGGATGTCTGAAAAACTGTTTTTT. It translates to CAWSRGMSEKLFF.

The chain uses TRBV18 and TRBJ2-5; the D is unclear. The germline V and J ends were trimmed by 1 base and 5 bases, with 8 bases remaining between them. From germline, CDR1 is KGHSH and CDR2 LQKENI. This CDR3 is built from 13 residues. CDR3 nucleotides: TGTGCCAGCTCACCACAGGGTGCGGAGACCCAGTACTTC. Its translation: CASSPQGAETQYF.

The V and J genes are TRBV28 and TRBJ2-7; D is uncertain. CDR1 is MDHEN and CDR2 is SYDVKM in the germline V gene. The CDR3 is 15 residues long. V was cut by 7 bases and J by 3 bases, with 19 bases left in between. In DNA form, the CDR3 reads TGTGCCAGCATGTCCGCTACGAGTAGAGTCTACGAGCAGTACTTC. Protein sequence: CASMSATSRVYEQYF.

This clone was counted a few times. The chain has TRBV7-9 and TRBJ1-4; tentatively, D is TRBD1 (6 bases). This CDR3 region has 16 residues. Trimming shortened V by 5 bases and J by 0 bases, and 13 bases separated the two germline ends. Germline values: CDR1 SEHNR, CDR2 FQNEAQ (reference sequence). The CDR3 region has the DNA TGTGCCAGCAGCCCTGTGGGGGGCTCAACTAATGAAAAACTGTTTTTT. Protein product: CASSPVGGSTNEKLFF.

This chain links TRBV5-1 with TRBJ1-4; D is possibly TRBD1 (6 bases). The CDR3 is 17 residues long. CDR1 and CDR2 (germline): SGHRS, YFSETQ. Trimming pared 0 bases from V and 5 bases from J, leaving 17 bases between. The CDR3 sequence: CASSLDGGHTENEKLFF. The CDR3 DNA sequence: TGCGCCAGCAGCTTGGACGGGGGGCACACGGAGAATGAAAAACTGTTTTTT.

This rearrangement joins TRBV29-1 to TRBJ2-1; the D gene is possibly TRBD1 (5 bases). Germline loops: CDR1 SQVTM, CDR2 ANQGSEA. This CDR3 has 11 amino acids. V was pared by 6 bases and J by 8 bases, with 11 bases between. The CDR3 nucleotides read TGCAGCGTCGGACATGTCGATGAGCAGTTCTTC. Translated: CSVGHVDEQFF.

The sample holds many counts of this clone. The rearrangement joins TRBV7-8 to TRBJ1-1; 10 positions match TRBD1. CDR1 is SGHVS, CDR2 FQNEAQ, per germline. The CDR3 extends over 16 amino acids. J gave up 6 bases and V 5 bases, and 12 bases lay outside the gene matches. The CDR3 is CASSRLPGTGAAEAFF. In nucleotides, the CDR3 is TGTGCCAGCAGCCGATTACCGGGGACAGGGGCGGCTGAAGCTTTCTTT.

Here the CDR3 reads CASSRTSGVGEQFF. The CDR3 DNA sequence: TGTGCCAGCAGTAGGACTAGCGGGGTAGGGGAGCAGTTCTTC. The rearrangement links TRBV27 to TRBJ2-1, with 12 bases identical to TRBD2. Trimming at V came to 5 bases and at J to 10 bases, leaving 6 bases not matched to a gene. Germline V CDR1 and CDR2: MNHEY, SMNVEV (reference sequence). CDR3 length equals 14 residues.

The chain combines TRBV5-1 with TRBJ2-7, with D possibly TRBD2 on 6 matching bases. This CDR3 is 14 amino acids long. Germline CDR1 and CDR2: SGHRS and YFSETQ. Trimming left V 2 bases short and J 2 bases short, with 11 bases between. The CDR3 region is CASSLDSGTYEQYF. As DNA, the CDR3 is TGCGCCAGCAGCTTAGATAGCGGAACCTACGAGCAGTACTTC. Full variable domain (outside the CDR3, taken from reference TRBV5-1 and TRBJ2-7): KAGVTQTPRYLIKTRGQQVTLSCSPISGHRSVSWYQQTPGQGLQFLFEYFSETQRNKGNFPGRFSGRQFSNSRSEMNVSTLELGDSALYLCASSLDSGTYEQYFGPGTRLTVT.

The rearrangement joins TRBV28 to TRBJ1-1; D unresolved. Trimming took off 6 bases at V and 10 bases at J, with 27 bases between the two ends. Per germline, CDR1 MDHEN and CDR2 SYDVKM. The CDR3 length is 16 residues. CDR3 sequence: CASSILGIRKDKGAFF. DNA of the CDR3: TGTGCCAGCAGCATCTTAGGGATACGGAAAGACAAGGGAGCTTTCTTT.

As DNA, the CDR3 is TGTGCCAGTAGTCTCAAACAGGGAGAGGTGCATACGCAGTATTTT. Protein product: CASSLKQGEVHTQYF. The V gene is TRBV19, the J gene TRBJ2-3; TRBD1 is a possible D gene (6 bases). The V gene lost 5 bases and the J gene lost 7 bases, with 19 bases spanning the gap. Germline-derived CDR1 and CDR2 are LNHDA and SQIVND (reference sequence). The CDR3 runs to 15 residues.

J is TRBJ2-7 and V is TRBV28; 9 bases fit TRBD1. V lost 6 bases and J lost 4; bases outside the gene matches: 7. The CDR3 contains 14 residues. Germline-derived CDR1 and CDR2 are MDHEN and SYDVKM. The CDR3 DNA reads TGTGCCAGCAGCGCCGGGACAGGGCTTTACGAGCAGTACTTC. Protein: CASSAGTGLYEQYF. Using reference TRBV28 and TRBJ2-7 for the parts outside the CDR3, the full variable domain is DVKVTQSSRYLVKRTGEKVFLECVQDMDHENMFWYRQDPGLGLRLIYFSYDVKMKEKGDIPEGYSVSREKKERFSLILESASTNQTSMYLCASSAGTGLYEQYFGPGTRLTVT.

This clone was counted many times. The same CDR3 can be traced to other DNA sequences in this sample. The CDR3 spells CASSLDVNSGNTIYF. The CDR3, as DNA: TGCGCCAGCAGCTTGGACGTTAACTCTGGAAACACCATATATTTT. This rearrangement joins TRBV5-1 to TRBJ1-3; D remains ambiguous. V was cut by 0 bases and J by 0 bases, with 7 bases left in between. This CDR3 is built from 15 residues. Germline V lookup: CDR1 SGHRS, CDR2 YFSETQ.

The J gene is TRBJ2-1, the V gene TRBV21-1; the table names TRBD2, a call not compared with the DNA. TRBV21-1 is listed as a pseudogene. This CDR3 has 17 amino acids. The CDR3 loop reads CAAHDGTSGSFRNEQFF. The CDR3 bases are TGTGCCGCCCACGATGGGACTAGCGGGAGCTTTCGCAATGAGCAGTTCTTC.

This clone has more than one count but fewer than ten. V and J are TRBV29-1 and TRBJ1-1; no definite D call. The CDR3 totals 9 residues. Germline CDR1 SQVTM, CDR2 ANQGSEA. Here the CDR3 reads CTTGSEAFF. In nucleotides, the CDR3 is TGCACCACGGGATCTGAAGCTTTCTTT.

Only a few counts were recorded for this clone. The chain is built from TRBV27 and TRBJ2-7, with 7 bases that match TRBD2. CDR1 is MNHEY, CDR2 SMNVEV, per germline (reference sequence). The ends lost 6 bases at V and 5 bases at J; junction bases unmatched: 10. This CDR3 comprises 14 residues. The CDR3 DNA follows: TGTGCCAGCAGAAGGACTAGAGTGGTTCACGAGCAGTACTTC. This sequence encodes CASRRTRVVHEQYF.

The chain combines TRBV30 with TRBJ2-5; TRBD1 matches at 7 bases. Near its end, the DNA agrees better with TRBJ2-7, so the J call may be wrong. The CDR3 is 12 amino acids. Germline loops: CDR1 GTSNPN, CDR2 SVGIG (reference sequence). In DNA, the CDR3 is TGTGCCTGGAGCCGACAGGGCTACGAGCAGTACTTC. The encoded protein is CAWSRQGYEQYF.

J is TRBJ2-7 and V is TRBV7-8, with a weak D call TRBD1 (5 bases). Trimming shortened V by 1 base and J by 1 base, and 8 bases separated the two germline ends. This CDR3 comprises 14 residues. Germline-derived CDR1 and CDR2 are SGHVS and FQNEAQ. This CDR3 is CASSLVRASYEQYF. For the CDR3, the DNA is TGTGCCAGCAGCTTAGTCAGGGCATCCTACGAGCAGTACTTC. The entire variable domain, with the rest obtained from reference TRBV7-8 and TRBJ2-7, is as follows: GAGVSQSPRYKVAKRGQDVALRCDPISGHVSLFWYQQALGQGPEFLTYFQNEAQLDKSGLPSDRFFAERPEGSVSTLKIQRTQQEDSAVYLCASSLVRASYEQYFGPGTRLTVT.

The V and J genes are TRBV28 and TRBJ1-2; weak D call: TRBD1 (5 bases). Trimming shortened V by 6 bases and J by 4 bases, and 15 bases separated the two germline ends. This CDR3 is built from 14 residues. In germline, CDR1 is MDHEN, CDR2 SYDVKM. In nucleotides, the CDR3 is TGTGCCAGCAGGTGGGGAGGGGAGGCCTATGGCTACACCTTC. This codes for CASRWGGEAYGYTF.

The V and J genes are TRBV29-1 and TRBJ2-2; 7 bases match TRBD1. V was pared by 4 bases and J by 1 base, with 6 bases of the junction left unmatched. The CDR3 is 15 residues long. From germline, CDR1 is SQVTM and CDR2 ANQGSEA. CDR3 nucleotides: TGCAGCGTTGTAATGACAGGGATGAACACCGGGGAGCTGTTTTTT. The encoded protein is CSVVMTGMNTGELFF.

This clone was counted many times. This rearrangement joins TRBV6-6 to TRBJ2-7; 7 bases are a match to TRBD1. Trimming took 6 bases from V and 13 from J; bases not matched to a gene: 18. This CDR3 contains 14 residues. Germline CDR1 MNHNY, CDR2 SVGAGI (reference sequence). The CDR3 loop is CASRYRDRGESTYF. CDR3 coding DNA: TGTGCCAGCAGGTACCGGGACAGAGGGGAGTCTACCTACTTC.

The rearrangement uses TRBV5-6 and TRBJ1-1; D unclear. Germline V CDR1 and CDR2: SGHDT, YYEEEE. The V and J ends lost 5 bases and 1 base respectively, with 15 bases between them. The CDR3 runs to 15 residues. The CDR3 sequence is CASSRMNRGNTEAFF. As DNA, the CDR3 is TGTGCCAGCAGTCGGATGAACAGAGGGAACACTGAAGCTTTCTTT.

The chain uses TRBV19 and TRBJ1-4; TRBD1 matches 12 bases. The V gene's germline CDR1 is LNHDA and CDR2 SQIVND (reference sequence). V was pared by 6 bases and J by 8 bases, with 4 bases of the junction left unmatched. This CDR3 has 14 residues. CDR3 loop: CASRDGTGGEKLFF. The CDR3 bases are TGTGCCAGTAGAGACGGGACAGGGGGCGAAAAACTGTTTTTT. The whole variable domain, remainder taken from reference TRBV19 and TRBJ1-4, is DGGITQSPKYLFRKEGQNVTLSCEQNLNHDAMYWYRQDPGQGLRLIYYSQIVNDFQKGDIAEGYSVSREKKESFPLTVTSAQKNPTAFYLCASRDGTGGEKLFFGSGTQLSVL.

The chain links TRBV25-1 to TRBJ2-3, with unresolved D. CDR1 and CDR2 (germline): MGHDK, SYGVNS. The CDR3 has 11 residues. The V and J ends lost 7 bases and 8 bases respectively, with 10 bases between them. The CDR3 nucleotides read TGTGCCAGCATTTTTTACAGTACGCAGTATTTT. Residues: CASIFYSTQYF.

This chain connects TRBV19 to TRBJ1-1, with 10 positions matching TRBD1. After removal of 6 bases from V and 5 bases from J, the junction contained 12 bases not matched to a gene. Germline CDR1 is LNHDA and CDR2 is SQIVND (reference sequence). CDR3 size: 16 residues. CDR3 in amino acids: CASRISRDRGGTEAFF. CDR3 DNA sequence: TGTGCCAGTAGGATAAGCCGGGACAGGGGTGGAACTGAAGCTTTCTTT.

This chain links TRBV7-8 with TRBJ2-1, with TRBD2 identical over 8 bases. V lost 3 bases and J lost 8; bases outside the gene matches: 15. This CDR3 region has 17 residues. Germline V CDR1 and CDR2: SGHVS, FQNEAQ. CDR3 nucleotides: TGTGCCAGCAGCTTTAAGACGGGATGGACTAGCTTTTATGAGCAGTTCTTC. This translates into CASSFKTGWTSFYEQFF. Combining the CDR3 with reference TRBV7-8 and TRBJ2-1 gives the whole variable domain GAGVSQSPRYKVAKRGQDVALRCDPISGHVSLFWYQQALGQGPEFLTYFQNEAQLDKSGLPSDRFFAERPEGSVSTLKIQRTQQEDSAVYLCASSFKTGWTSFYEQFFGPGTRLTVL.

The chain couples TRBV4-1 to TRBJ2-1, with TRBD2 identical over 7 bases. The length of the CDR3 is 14 residues. V lost 7 bases, J lost 0 bases, and 3 bases stayed unmatched. Germline values: CDR1 MGHRA, CDR2 YSYEKL. The CDR3 bases are TGCGCCAGCAACGGCGGGAGCTCCTACAATGAGCAGTTCTTC. Translation gives CASNGGSSYNEQFF.

The chain joins TRBV19 to TRBJ2-7; 8 bases agree with TRBD1. This CDR3 region has 16 residues. CDR1 LNHDA and CDR2 SQIVND come from the germline V gene (reference sequence). Trimming at V came to 2 bases and at J to 5 bases, leaving 11 bases not matched to a gene. CDR3 DNA sequence: TGTGCCAGTAGTATACCCCTCAGGACAGGGCGGAACGAGCAGTACTTC. Its protein product is CASSIPLRTGRNEQYF.

The chain combines TRBV5-6 with TRBJ1-2; no reliable D call. CDR1 is SGHDT, CDR2 YYEEEE, per germline. Deletions cut 0 bases from V and 4 bases from J, with 7 bases between. There are 13 residues in the CDR3. The DNA for the CDR3 is TGTGCCAGCAGCTTGGCCCGGCTCTATGGCTACACCTTC. Residues: CASSLARLYGYTF.

This chain connects TRBV7-8 to TRBJ1-4, with TRBD1 matching 7 bases. The germline V gene encodes CDR1 SGHVS and CDR2 FQNEAQ. The CDR3 spans 14 residues. The junction had 2 bases not matched to a gene; V was cut back by 0 bases and J by 7 bases. Here the CDR3 reads CASSLAGGGEKLFF. CDR3 DNA sequence: TGTGCCAGCAGCTTAGCAGGGGGCGGTGAAAAACTGTTTTTT.